This T cell receptor beta chain was retrieved from a study of blood T cell repertoires in COVID-19. Study at large: The United States, Italy and Spain supplied acute and convalescent COVID-19 samples. T cells, B-cell-depleted T cells, or PBMCs provided the cDNA or gDNA that served as material.

TCRdb's table, derived via immunoSEQ multiplex PCR, lists solely in-frame clones and lacks some. This table holds about 93,000 clones, more than 65% found once. The CDR3 spans 20 residues. V was pared by 4 bases and J by 0 bases, with 15 bases of the junction left unmatched. CDR1 is SGHRS, CDR2 YFSETQ, per germline. The chain uses TRBV5-1 and TRBJ2-3, with TRBD1 identical over 12 bases. The sample was peripheral blood. This TCR came from a human donor in a cohort sampled during active COVID-19. The CDR3, as DNA: TGCGCCAGCAGCCCGAAATCAGCCGGGACAGGGGGCCCAAGCACAGATACGCAGTATTTT. This codes for CASSPKSAGTGGPSTDTQYF. Full variable domain (rest looked up from reference TRBV5-1 and TRBJ2-3): KAGVTQTPRYLIKTRGQQVTLSCSPISGHRSVSWYQQTPGQGLQFLFEYFSETQRNKGNFPGRFSGRQFSNSRSEMNVSTLELGDSALYLCASSPKSAGTGGPSTDTQYFGPGTRLTVL.